The 20 T cell receptor beta chains below come from one sample, sequenced in a study of early T cells in non-severe SARS-CoV-2 infection. TCRdb called the 5' RACE reads again in MiXCR, with one record for every CDR3 protein. The sample shows around 71,000 distinct CDR3 sequences, about 9% of them seen only once. Material: whole blood, obtained at baseline. The receptor set was obtained from an adult who was a healthcare worker with PCR-confirmed SARS-CoV-2 infection or an uninfected control (not recorded which).

The table lists this clonotype with many counts. The chain is built from TRBV20-1 and TRBJ2-3; D not certain. The CDR3 is 12 residues long. The germline gives CDR1 DFQATT, CDR2 SNEGSKA (reference sequence). V was shortened by 2 bases and J by 1 base, with 4 bases between the two germline ends. CDR3 sequence reads: CSARSRTDTQYF. The CDR3 bases are TGCAGTGCTAGATCCCGCACAGATACGCAGTATTTT.

This clonotype was recorded many times. An end of the junction does not agree with germline; a read error may underlie this. V gene TRBV7-7 combines with J gene TRBJ2-3; unclear D gene. Germline V gene data show CDR1 as SSHAT and CDR2 as FNYEAQ (reference sequence). CDR3 length equals 13 residues. For the CDR3, the DNA is TGTGCTAGCAGCTTAGGCAGGAGAGATACGCAGTATTTT. Residues: CASSLGRRDTQYF.

This clonotype occurred many times. The chain is built from TRBV12-3 or TRBV12-4 and TRBJ1-4; D perhaps matches TRBD1 (6 bases). Trimming took off 4 bases at V and 0 bases at J, with 12 bases between the two ends. CDR3 length equals 16 residues. The CDR3 region has the DNA TGTGCCAGCAGTTGGACAGCGGGGACAACTAATGAAAAACTGTTTTTT. Residues: CASSWTAGTTNEKLFF.

This clonotype was seen a handful of times. The chain combines TRBV12-5 with TRBJ2-7; TRBD1 matches 8 bases. Germline V CDR1 and CDR2: LGHNT, FRNRAP. The J segment lost 2 bases and the V segment lost 4 bases, leaving 10 bases of the junction unmatched. The CDR3 has 16 residues. CDR3 DNA sequence: TGTGCTAGTGGTTCATCCAGGGGGCGTCAAACCTACGAGCAGTACTTC. It encodes CASGSSRGRQTYEQYF.

At least ten counts were recorded for this clonotype. The V and J genes are TRBV6-2 or TRBV6-3 and TRBJ2-5; tentative D call: TRBD1 (6 bases). The CDR3 contains 13 residues. Germline loops: CDR1 MNHEY, CDR2 SVGEGT. The ends were cut back, 8 bases at V and 4 bases at J, with 14 bases in the middle. The CDR3 protein is CASDRNEAETQYF. The CDR3 DNA reads TGTGCCAGCGACAGGAACGAGGCAGAGACCCAGTACTTC.

In this sample, this clonotype turned up many times. The chain has TRBV4-2 and TRBJ2-1; 8 positions match TRBD2. This CDR3 is 13 amino acids long. The germline gives CDR1 LGHNA, CDR2 YNFKEQ. Trimming removed 0 bases from V and 14 bases from J; junction bases left unmatched: 6. CDR3 sequence (DNA): TGTGCCAGCAGCCAAGATGCTTGGCGGGAGGAGTTCTTC. It translates to CASSQDAWREEFF.

This clonotype showed up just a few times. The rearrangement links TRBV24-1 to TRBJ1-5; no definite D call. Per germline, CDR1 KGHDR and CDR2 SFDVKD. V was clipped by 2 bases and J by 4 bases, with 2 bases between them. This CDR3 region has 12 residues. CDR3: CATSDSNQPQHF. The CDR3 nucleotides read TGTGCCACCAGTGATTCAAATCAGCCCCAGCATTTT.

In its sample, this clonotype was seen many times. This rearrangement joins TRBV7-9 to TRBJ1-3, with D unresolved. Trimming removed 5 bases from V and 2 bases from J, with 7 bases in between. Germline CDR1 is SEHNR and CDR2 is FQNEAQ (reference sequence). The CDR3 loop spans 13 amino acids. CDR3 sequence reads: CASSPSAGNTIYF. The DNA for the CDR3 is TGTGCCAGCAGCCCAAGTGCTGGAAACACCATATATTTT.

This chain links TRBV5-1 with TRBJ2-5, with 9 bases that match TRBD1. The J segment lost 2 bases and the V segment lost 5 bases, leaving 7 bases of the junction unmatched. CDR1 is SGHRS and CDR2 is YFSETQ in the germline V gene. This CDR3 region has 15 residues. CDR3 amino acids: CASRQTGTGQETQYF. The DNA for the CDR3 is TGCGCCAGCAGACAAACCGGGACAGGGCAAGAGACCCAGTACTTC.

This clonotype was recorded at least ten times. The chain uses TRBV10-2 and TRBJ2-7; D unclear. V lost 5 bases to trimming and J lost 3 bases, with 11 bases between them. The germline gives CDR1 WSHSY, CDR2 SAAADI. There are 13 residues in the CDR3. This CDR3 is CASSTPWDYEQYF. Here the CDR3 DNA reads TGCGCCAGCAGTACCCCTTGGGACTACGAGCAGTACTTC.

This clonotype was picked up many times. V usage is TRBV29-1 and J usage is TRBJ1-2, with a weak D call TRBD1 (5 bases). CDR1 and CDR2 (germline): SQVTM, ANQGSEA. The ends were cut back, 7 bases at V and 7 bases at J, with 16 bases in the middle. This CDR3 is built from 12 residues. The DNA for the CDR3 is TGCAGCGCCGTGCAGGGTAGAGGTGGCTACACCTTC. Translating it yields CSAVQGRGGYTF.

This clonotype was found a few times. The chain has TRBV6-1 and TRBJ2-5, with TRBD1 identical over 7 bases. Germline V lookup: CDR1 MNHNS, CDR2 SASEGT. The ends lost 0 bases at V and 5 bases at J; junction bases unmatched: 6. The CDR3 totals 15 residues. The DNA of the CDR3 is TGTGCCAGCAGTGAAGCCGGGACAGTGAGGGAGACCCAGTACTTC. Protein product: CASSEAGTVRETQYF.

This CDR3 reads CATSDLKQGGTDTQYF. In DNA form, the CDR3 reads TGTGCCACCAGTGATTTGAAACAGGGGGGCACAGATACGCAGTATTTT. The chain recombines TRBV24-1 with TRBJ2-3; 8 nucleotides align to TRBD1. The CDR3 contains 16 residues. From germline, CDR1 is KGHDR and CDR2 SFDVKD. After removal of 0 bases from V and 1 base from J, the junction contained 2 bases not matched to a gene.

This chain uses TRBV3-1 with TRBJ2-7; 9 bases line up with TRBD2. Trimming at V came to 7 bases and at J to 7 bases, leaving 11 bases not matched to a gene. The CDR3 length is 14 residues. In germline, CDR1 is LGHDT, CDR2 YNNKEL (reference sequence). For the CDR3, the DNA is TGTGCCAGCACCAGACGGACTAGCGTTGGTGAGCAGTACTTC. Translating it yields CASTRRTSVGEQYF.

This clonotype was found many times. The chain has TRBV28 and TRBJ1-5, with D unclear. V gave up 2 bases and J gave up 7 bases, with 3 bases separating them. CDR3 size: 11 residues. The germline CDR1 and CDR2 sequences are MDHEN and SYDVKM. This CDR3 reads CASSLGQPQHF. The CDR3 DNA follows: TGTGCCAGCAGTTTAGGCCAGCCCCAGCATTTT.

This clonotype has a count of ten or more. The chain links TRBV29-1 to TRBJ2-3; D is possibly TRBD2 (5 bases). CDR3 size: 10 residues. V was pared by 7 bases and J by 6 bases, with 8 bases between. In germline, CDR1 is SQVTM, CDR2 ANQGSEA. For the CDR3, the DNA is TGCAGCGCCTCGGGGGATACGCAGTATTTT. Encoded protein: CSASGDTQYF.

This clonotype came up many times. The rearrangement joins TRBV11-2 to TRBJ1-4, with TRBD1 as a possible D gene (5 bases). Germline assignment: CDR1 SGHAT and CDR2 FQNNGV. This CDR3 is 13 amino acids long. V lost 0 bases, J lost 16 bases, and 15 bases lay in between. CDR3 sequence reads: CASSLESAGQRFF. In DNA form, the CDR3 reads TGTGCCAGCAGCTTAGAATCGGCGGGGCAGAGGTTTTTT.

This clonotype has a count of ten or more. The V call is TRBV28, the J call TRBJ2-7; 12 nucleotides match TRBD1. The CDR3 spans 17 residues. Losses at the gene ends were 3 bases for V and 1 base for J; bases not matched to a gene: 7. In germline, CDR1 is MDHEN, CDR2 SYDVKM. Here the CDR3 reads CASSLYKGQGASYEQYF. The CDR3 nucleotides read TGTGCCAGCAGTTTGTACAAGGGACAGGGGGCATCCTACGAGCAGTACTTC.

This rearrangement joins TRBV3-1 to TRBJ2-7; possibly TRBD1 for D (6 bases). Trimming shortened V by 3 bases and J by 5 bases, and 14 bases separated the two germline ends. This CDR3 spans 14 amino acids. Per the germline V gene, CDR1 is LGHDT and CDR2 is YNNKEL (reference sequence). The CDR3 is CASSQSGQPHEQYF. The CDR3 region has the DNA TGTGCCAGCAGCCAGAGCGGACAGCCCCACGAGCAGTACTTC.

The CDR3, as DNA: TGTGCCAGCAGCTTAGGACAGGGGGTTAATACGCAGTATTTT. Translated: CASSLGQGVNTQYF. The chain combines TRBV7-2 with TRBJ2-3; 9 bases align to TRBD1. The V gene end was trimmed by 1 base and the J gene end by 7 bases; junction bases not matched to a gene: 3. CDR3 length: 14 amino acids. CDR1 and CDR2 (germline): SGHTA, FQGNSA.